This is a list of T cell receptor beta chains from one sample in a study of T cells in Graves' hyperthyroidism and ophthalmopathy. TCRdb fed the multiplex PCR reads into MiXCR, producing one record per CDR3 protein. Among around 690,000 distinct CDR3 sequences listed, roughly 17% were seen once. The sequencing sample was made of blood. The source is a man aged 45-60 years with Graves' hyperthyroidism. CDR3s include the opening cysteine and the closing phenylalanine or tryptophan. The D gene is left open where the match is weak. Only part of the rows carry a size: once, few, many, or a class if the clone is expanded.

TRBJ1-1	few	TRBV6-1	.	TGTGCCAGCGAGATAGGGATGAACACTGAAGCTTTCTTT	CASEIGMNTEAFF
TRBJ2-2	few	TRBV5-1	TRBD1	TGCGCCAGCAGCTGGACAGGAGCGAACACCGGGGAGCTGTTTTTT	CASSWTGANTGELFF
TRBJ1-2	.	TRBV9	.	TGTGCCAGCAGCGGCCGGGACATTGGCTACACCTTC	CASSGRDIGYTF
TRBJ1-1	many	TRBV12-3/TRBV12-4	TRBD1	TGTGCCAGCAGCCATACGGGACAGGGGGTGGGGGGCGCTGAAGCTTTCTTT	CASSHTGQGVGGAEAFF
TRBJ1-4	many	TRBV7-2	.	TGTGCCAGCAGCTTAGTTCCCGGGCTTCTAGGGGGTGAAAAACTGTTTTTT	CASSLVPGLLGGEKLFF
TRBJ2-7	few	TRBV5-5	TRBD2	TGTGCCGGCAGCTTGGCTCCCAGCGGGGGTGCGTACGAGCAGTACTTC	CAGSLAPSGGAYEQYF
TRBJ2-5	few	TRBV16	TRBD1	TGTGCCAGCAGCCACTGGACAGGGCGTCAGACCCAGTACTTC	CASSHWTGRQTQYF
TRBJ2-5	.	TRBV24-1	.	TGTGCCACCAGTGATTGGGACTGGAACGTCGGAGAGACCCAGTACTTC	CATSDWDWNVGETQYF
TRBJ2-5	many	TRBV19	TRBD2	TGTGCCAGTAGTCCCACGGGGCTAGCGGTTCGGGAGACCCAGTACTTC	CASSPTGLAVRETQYF
TRBJ2-2	.	TRBV30	.	TGTGCCTGGAGTGCGGGTTACACCGGGGAGCTGTTTTTT	CAWSAGYTGELFF
TRBJ2-3	.	TRBV7-2	.	TGTGCCAGCAGCTTATGGCAGGCCGATACGCAGTATTTT	CASSLWQADTQYF
TRBJ2-7	many	TRBV10-1	.	TGCGCCAGCAGTGAGGGTTTAGCGTTCGAGCAGTACTTC	CASSEGLAFEQYF
TRBJ2-5	few	TRBV2	TRBD2	TGTGCCAGCAGTGAACTCCCGGGACTAGCTGAAAACTTC	CASSELPGLAENF
TRBJ1-1	many	TRBV27	.	TGTGCCAGCAGTTTAAAGTGGGGTATGAACACTGAAGCTTTCTTT	CASSLKWGMNTEAFF
TRBJ2-1	many	TRBV11-1	TRBD1	TGTGCCAGCAGCATCCCCCCGGGACAGGGGGCAAATGAGCAGTTCTTC	CASSIPPGQGANEQFF
TRBJ2-4	many	TRBV11-2	TRBD2	TGTGCCAGCAGCTTAGCTGTTAGCGGGAGAAACATTCAGTACTTC	CASSLAVSGRNIQYF
TRBJ2-6	.	TRBV7-9	TRBD1	TGTGCCAGCAGCGCCCTTCCGGGACAGGGCTTCTCTGGGGCCAACGTCCTGACTTTC	CASSALPGQGFSGANVLTF
TRBJ1-2	many	TRBV20-1	.	TGCAGTGCTAGAGTGCGGGGGACCTATGGCTACACCTTC	CSARVRGTYGYTF
TRBJ2-5	many	TRBV2	.	TGTGCCAGCAGTCGACAGATCCAAGAGACCCAGTACTTC	CASSRQIQETQYF
TRBJ2-1	few	TRBV30	.	TGTGCCTGGAGTGTGGGAGGCTACAATGAGCAGTTCTTC	CAWSVGGYNEQFF
TRBJ2-1	.	TRBV11-2	TRBD1	TGTGCCAGCAGCTTTGGGACAGCTGCCAATGAGCAGTTCTTC	CASSFGTAANEQFF
TRBJ2-2	few	TRBV12-3/TRBV12-4	.	TGTGCCAGCAGTTTGGGTAGGGTTTCCGGGGAGCTGTTTTTT	CASSLGRVSGELFF
TRBJ2-7	many	TRBV28	TRBD2	TGTGCCAGCAGTTTGTCCCTAGCGGGAGTCTACGAGCAGTACTTC	CASSLSLAGVYEQYF
TRBJ2-7	many	TRBV6-2/TRBV6-3	TRBD2	TGTGCCAGCAGTTACCCTCAACACCCGTCGCTAGCGGGAGGATTCCACGAGCAGTACTTC	CASSYPQHPSLAGGFHEQYF
TRBJ1-5	many	TRBV12-3/TRBV12-4	.	TGTGCCAGCAGTTTAGACAGGAATGGGGATCAGCCCCAGCATTTT	CASSLDRNGDQPQHF
TRBJ2-1	.	TRBV7-9	.	TGTGCCAGCAGCTTAGCGCCTACAGGGAGCTCCTACAATGAGCAGTTCTTC	CASSLAPTGSSYNEQFF
TRBJ1-3	few	TRBV19	.	TGTGCCAGTAAGGCTCGGATCTCTGGAAACACCATATATTTT	CASKARISGNTIYF
TRBJ2-1	.	TRBV18	.	TGTGCCAGCTCACCAGACGGGCGCTCCTACAATGAGCAGTTCTTC	CASSPDGRSYNEQFF
TRBJ1-5	.	TRBV19	.	TGTGCCAGTAGTATAGACCAGGGAAATCAGCCCCAGCATTTT	CASSIDQGNQPQHF
TRBJ2-3	many	TRBV29-1	TRBD1	TGCAGCGTTATGGACAGGGGGCGTTCGGATACGCAGTATTTT	CSVMDRGRSDTQYF
TRBJ1-2	few	TRBV5-1	TRBD1	TGCGCCAGCAGCGGAAACAGGGGCGCGGACGCCTATGGCTACACCTTC	CASSGNRGADAYGYTF
TRBJ1-2	few	TRBV5-1	.	TGCGCCAGCAGCTGGGGACAAGCCGGGGACTACACCTTC	CASSWGQAGDYTF
TRBJ2-5	few	TRBV4-1	TRBD2	TGCGCCAGCAGCCCGAACCAATGGACTAGCATGGACGAGACCCAGTACTTC	CASSPNQWTSMDETQYF